This T cell receptor (beta chain) was found in a study of shared clonotypes between healthy human individuals. Study outcomes and limitations: Sample collection involved blood only; tissue repertoires are likely different.

This CDR3 comprises 13 residues. Trimming cost V 2 bases and J 3 bases, with 8 bases left between them. Germline V gives CDR1 MNHNS, CDR2 SASEGT. In the case of this clone: What it binds is not known.

TCRdb's table, derived via immunoSEQ multiplex PCR, lists solely in-frame clones and lacks some. The sample has more than 2,000,000 clones, more than 90% seen once. The origin of this receptor is a man between 18 and 35 years old in good health. The chain links TRBV6-1 to TRBJ2-7; D not certain. Material: naive CD4+ T cells sorted from blood. Documented subset: CD45RA+ positively selected. In nucleotides, the CDR3 is TGTGCCAGCAGTGAATGGCCAGGCTACGAGCAGTACTTC. Translated: CASSEWPGYEQYF.